This T cell receptor (beta chain) emerged from a study of blood T cell repertoires in COVID-19 (dated by TCRdb to the early 2020s). As for the study more broadly: Samples from collaborators originated in the United States, Italy and Spain and spanned both the acute and convalescent phases of COVID-19. The prospective study material was composed of cDNA or gDNA derived from T cells, B-cell-depleted T cells, or PBMCs. Subjects who had been exposed to COVID-19, were actively infected with it, or had recovered from it provided the deeply sampled blood TCRbeta repertoires that made up the dataset. The repertoires were made available in a free public database intended to serve as a resource for research on the immune response to SARS-CoV-2. The samples were drawn from two sources: the first 160 participants of the ongoing ImmuneRACE study, and 1,000 to 1,500 subjects contributed by 6 global collaborators. Nearly every sample came with metadata listing a de-identified subject ID, COVID-19 status, age in years and sex. Where available, HLA class I and class II types were taken from metadata supplied by the sample provider and were not determined by assay-based typing. General study outcomes and caveats: How much clinical and demographic metadata was included differed by source and by participant, and the metadata was provided uncurated.

Remarks on this clone: It has no known antigen specificity. Base quality data are lacking; no much larger clone is found one base away.

TCRbeta CDR3 regions were amplified from genomic DNA by means of the immunoSEQ Assay, a bias-controlled multiplex PCR. Per the source publication's procedure: Nucleated cell counts per sample were estimated from amplification of reference gene primers within the assay. To quantify the absolute abundance of each unique TCRbeta CDR3 rearrangement, sequence reads were collapsed and filtered. Productive Simpson clonality was computed per sample as the square root of Simpson's diversity index over productive rearrangements. TCRdb limited this immuneACCESS table to in-frame rearrangements with V and J called. A share of clones is missing; checked studies link under half to unresolved V genes, and the rest is unexplained. V and J calls and clone size are given by that table; D and trimming were obtained from the DNA. The sample records about 99,000 clones, about 87% of which are singletons. Clones ranked in the top ten supply over 12% of the sample.

Collaborating institutions collected whole blood in K2EDTA tubes following their own protocols. For TCRbeta analysis, collaborators shipped samples in one of three forms: frozen whole blood, isolated PBMCs, or DNA extracted from either of those sample types. The germline V gene (reference sequence) specifies GTSNPN as CDR1 and SVGIG as CDR2. V is trimmed back by 2 bases and J by 6 bases, and the junction contains 3 bases that no gene match accounts for. From cysteine to phenylalanine, the CDR3 is 13 amino acids long. Only CDR3 DNA is held: 39 bases, read in frame from base 1. The chain was built from TRBV30 and TRBJ2-1, and TRBD1 matches 8 of the central bases. Sequencing used peripheral blood. This clonotype originated in a man over 45 with acute or convalescent COVID-19. The CDR3: CAWSSDRANEQFF. The base sequence is TGTGCCTGGAGTTCGGACAGGGCCAATGAGCAGTTCTTC.